These 14 T cell receptor beta chains originate from one sample sequenced in a study of shared clonotypes between healthy human individuals. Assay: immunoSEQ multiplex PCR; the TCRdb copy retains only in-frame clones and omits some. The table shows around 1.1 million clones, with 60% to 85% occurring only once. The material sequenced was memory CD4+ T cells from PBMCs. Subset noted: CD45RA-negative fraction. These receptor sequences come from a man younger than 30 in good health. Some clones in this sample may be carry-over from other donors' samples.

This chain uses TRBV7-3 with TRBJ2-1; D possibly corresponds to TRBD2 (5 bases). The length of the CDR3 is 15 residues. Germline CDR1 SGHTA, CDR2 FQGTGA. V was shortened by 0 bases and J by 9 bases, with 15 bases between the two germline ends. CDR3 amino acids: CASSLTRGSRGEQFF. The CDR3 region has the DNA TGTGCCAGCAGCTTAACTCGCGGTAGTCGGGGTGAGCAGTTCTTC.

This clone was counted only a few times. This CDR3 reads CASSADPHTDTQYF. The CDR3 DNA reads as TGCGCCAGCAGCGCTGACCCCCACACAGATACGCAGTATTTT. V is TRBV5-1 and J is TRBJ2-3; D is ambiguous. The CDR3 has 14 residues. V lost 4 bases and J 2 bases, leaving 11 bases between the germline ends. The V gene's germline CDR1 is SGHRS and CDR2 YFSETQ. Full variable domain (outside the CDR3, taken from reference TRBV5-1 and TRBJ2-3): KAGVTQTPRYLIKTRGQQVTLSCSPISGHRSVSWYQQTPGQGLQFLFEYFSETQRNKGNFPGRFSGRQFSNSRSEMNVSTLELGDSALYLCASSADPHTDTQYFGPGTRLTVL.

This chain joins TRBV7-9 and TRBJ2-2; 9 nucleotides align to TRBD1. The V and J ends lost 3 bases and 3 bases, in that order; junction bases with no gene match: 2. This CDR3 is 15 amino acids long. Germline CDR1 and CDR2: SEHNR and FQNEAQ (reference sequence). CDR3 amino acids: CASSFTGGDTGELFF. CDR3 in DNA: TGTGCCAGCAGCTTTACAGGGGGCGACACCGGGGAGCTGTTTTTT. The whole variable domain, filled in from reference TRBV7-9 and TRBJ2-2, reads DTGVSQNPRHKITKRGQNVTFRCDPISEHNRLYWYRQTLGQGPEFLTYFQNEAQLEKSRLLSDRFSAERPKGSFSTLEIQRTEQGDSAMYLCASSFTGGDTGELFFGEGSRLTVL.

The rearrangement joins TRBV5-1 to TRBJ2-1; 10 bases line up with TRBD1. Germline V lookup: CDR1 SGHRS, CDR2 YFSETQ. CDR3 length equals 15 residues. The J segment lost 2 bases and the V segment lost 5 bases, leaving 4 bases of the junction unmatched. The chain's CDR3 is CASRRTGGAYNEQFF. The CDR3 region has the DNA TGCGCCAGCAGGCGGACAGGGGGTGCCTACAATGAGCAGTTCTTC.

The chain links TRBV19 to TRBJ1-5; unclear D gene. The CDR3 totals 14 residues. The V gene's germline CDR1 is LNHDA and CDR2 SQIVND (reference sequence). Trimming pared 3 bases from V and 8 bases from J, leaving 14 bases between. The CDR3 DNA reads as TGTGCCAGTAGTATTGAGGCAGGCGGAAAGCCCCAGCATTTT. Its protein is CASSIEAGGKPQHF.

The rearrangement links TRBV30 to TRBJ1-2; no clear D. Trimming stripped 4 bases from V and 7 bases from J, with 13 bases between. CDR1 and CDR2 (germline): GTSNPN, SVGIG (reference sequence). This CDR3 is built from 12 residues. CDR3 DNA sequence: TGTGCCTGGATGGTCTTTTTGGGTGGCTACACCTTC. Translation: CAWMVFLGGYTF.

This clone was detected only once. CDR3 residues: CASRSQGISNQPQHF. The CDR3 nucleotides read TGTGCCAGCAGATCCCAGGGGATTAGCAATCAGCCCCAGCATTTT. The rearrangement joins TRBV28 to TRBJ1-5; D possibly corresponds to TRBD1 (6 bases). Trimming pared 6 bases from V and 0 bases from J, leaving 12 bases between. The CDR3 totals 15 residues. Germline V CDR1 and CDR2: MDHEN, SYDVKM.

This chain connects TRBV4-3 to TRBJ2-1; 12 bases fit TRBD2. The J segment lost 5 bases and the V segment lost 4 bases, leaving 6 bases of the junction unmatched. Germline V gives CDR1 LGHNA, CDR2 YSLEER. CDR3 length: 16 residues. CDR3 sequence (DNA): TGCGCCAGCAGCCTCCGACTAGCGGGAGTCCACAATGAGCAGTTCTTC. Amino acids: CASSLRLAGVHNEQFF.

This chain joins TRBV19 and TRBJ1-5; D gene unclear. Germline lookup yields CDR1 LNHDA and CDR2 SQIVND (reference sequence). This CDR3 region has 18 residues. V was trimmed by 5 bases and J by 3 bases, leaving 23 bases between them. The CDR3 DNA reads TGTGCCAGTAGTGGGGTTGCAGGAGGGCGCTATGCCAATCAGCCCCAGCATTTT. Its protein product is CASSGVAGGRYANQPQHF.

Note on this clone: This specimen includes other DNA sequences encoding the same CDR3. CDR3 coding DNA: TGTGCCAGCAGCCAATCGAGAGGCGCAGATACGCAGTATTTT. Amino acid sequence: CASSQSRGADTQYF. The J gene is TRBJ2-3, the V gene TRBV16, with D hard to call. Germline V gene data show CDR1 as KGHSY and CDR2 as FQNENV. V was shortened by 0 bases and J by 4 bases, with 8 bases between the two germline ends. The CDR3 has 14 amino acids.

The chain combines TRBV28 with TRBJ1-1; D gene uncertain. This CDR3 comprises 14 residues. Germline-derived CDR1 and CDR2 are MDHEN and SYDVKM. Between the trimmed V and J ends, which lost 7 bases and 0 bases, there was a span of 12 bases. The CDR3 DNA sequence: TGTGCCAGCAACCTACAGCGGATGAACACTGAAGCTTTCTTT. The encoded protein is CASNLQRMNTEAFF. The variable domain in full, with the rest retrieved from reference TRBV28 and TRBJ1-1, is DVKVTQSSRYLVKRTGEKVFLECVQDMDHENMFWYRQDPGLGLRLIYFSYDVKMKEKGDIPEGYSVSREKKERFSLILESASTNQTSMYLCASNLQRMNTEAFFGQGTRLTVV.

The gene calls are TRBV7-2 and TRBJ2-3; D uncertain. CDR1 is SGHTA and CDR2 is FQGNSA in the germline V gene. The CDR3 contains 14 residues. Trimming shortened V by 2 bases and J by 2 bases, and 8 bases separated the two germline ends. The CDR3 here is CASSLLGLTDTQYF. CDR3 DNA: TGTGCCAGCAGCTTATTGGGCCTCACAGATACGCAGTATTTT.

V and J are TRBV11-2 and TRBJ1-1, with 7 bases lining up with TRBD1. The CDR3 runs 16 residues. Germline V gene lookup returns CDR1 SGHAT and CDR2 FQNNGV. V was pared by 3 bases and J by 1 base, with 8 bases of the junction left unmatched. CDR3 amino acids: CASSFSSGGTNTEAFF. CDR3 DNA: TGTGCCAGCAGCTTCTCCTCAGGGGGAACGAACACTGAAGCTTTCTTT.

This clone has just one count. The rearrangement links TRBV2 to TRBJ2-1; D might be TRBD2 (6 bases). The CDR3 loop spans 13 amino acids. Per germline, CDR1 SNHLY and CDR2 FYNNEI. Trimming pared 0 bases from V and 7 bases from J, leaving 7 bases between. The chain's CDR3 is CASSEAGRNEQFF. The CDR3 nucleotides read TGTGCCAGCAGTGAAGCGGGGAGGAATGAGCAGTTCTTC.